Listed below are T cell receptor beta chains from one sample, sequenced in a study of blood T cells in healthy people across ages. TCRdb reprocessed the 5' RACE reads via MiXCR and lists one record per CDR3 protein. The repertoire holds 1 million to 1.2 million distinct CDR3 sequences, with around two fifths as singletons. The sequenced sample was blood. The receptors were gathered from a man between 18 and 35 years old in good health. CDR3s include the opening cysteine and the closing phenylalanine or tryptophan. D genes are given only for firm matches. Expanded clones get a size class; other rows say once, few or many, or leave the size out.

TGCGCCAGCAGCCAAGGCTCGGGACTGAGCTACGAGCAGTACTTC,CASSQGSGLSYEQYF,many,NA,TRBJ2-7,TRBV4-3
TGTGCCAGGGGCATCGGACAGCAAGAGACCCAGTACTTC,CARGIGQQETQYF,few,NA,TRBJ2-5,TRBV7-3
TGTGCCAGCTCAGGGGGAGAGACGCAAGAGACCCAGTACTTC,CASSGGETQETQYF,many,TRBD1,TRBJ2-5,TRBV25-1
TGTGCCAGCAGCCAAACGGGAGAGACCCAGTACTTC,CASSQTGETQYF,NA,NA,TRBJ2-5,TRBV3-1
TGCAGTGCTGGTGGAGGAGCGGGGGGGCCTGTAGATACGCAGTATTTT,CSAGGGAGGPVDTQYF,many,TRBD2,TRBJ2-3,TRBV20-1
TGCGCCAGCAGCCAAGATAGGCGGGGGGGCCAGAATGAGCAGTTCTTC,CASSQDRRGGQNEQFF,few,TRBD2,TRBJ2-1,TRBV4-1
TGTGCCAGCAGAACCCGAACTCTGAGTAGGGAAGAGACCCAGTACTTC,CASRTRTLSREETQYF,few,NA,TRBJ2-5,TRBV28
TGCAGCGTTGAAGATGACGACTACAGGGGTCTGTGCTCTGGGGCCAACGTCCTGACTTTC,CSVEDDDYRGLCSGANVLTF,NA,TRBD1,TRBJ2-6,TRBV29-1
TGTGCCAGCAGCCAAGTAATTGACAGGGGGCAATACAATGAGCAGTTCTTC,CASSQVIDRGQYNEQFF,few,TRBD1,TRBJ2-1,TRBV4-2
TGTGCCTGGAGTGCCTATACAGCGATGAACTATGGCTACACCTTC,CAWSAYTAMNYGYTF,few,NA,TRBJ1-2,TRBV30
TGTGCCAGCAGTACAACAGGGTCCGGAGCTAACTATGGCTACACCTTC,CASSTTGSGANYGYTF,NA,NA,TRBJ1-2,TRBV7-9
TGTGCCAGCGGGCGGGCGAATACGCAGTATTTT,CASGRANTQYF,NA,NA,TRBJ2-3,TRBV12-3/TRBV12-4
TGTGCCACCAGCTCACCATCGGTAGATGGCTACACCTTC,CATSSPSVDGYTF,few,NA,TRBJ1-2,TRBV15
TGTGCCATCGGAGATAGCAATCAGCCCCAGCATTTT,CAIGDSNQPQHF,NA,NA,TRBJ1-5,TRBV10-3
TGTGCCAGCAGAACCGGGACTGATAACTATGGCTACACCTTC,CASRTGTDNYGYTF,few,NA,TRBJ1-2,TRBV12-3/TRBV12-4
TGTGCCAGCAGCTTAGATCGAGGAAGTCATGAGCAGTTCTTC,CASSLDRGSHEQFF,NA,NA,TRBJ2-1,TRBV11-2
TGTGCCAGCAGCTGGACAGGGAATGATCAGCCCCAGCATTTT,CASSWTGNDQPQHF,NA,TRBD1,TRBJ1-5,TRBV7-2
TGTGCCAGCAGTTACTCGCAGGGTTCGTTCGAGCAGTACTTC,CASSYSQGSFEQYF,NA,NA,TRBJ2-7,TRBV6-6
TGTGCCAGCAGTCCGACAGGGGGCGGGATAGCCGGGGAGCTGTTTTTT,CASSPTGGGIAGELFF,few,TRBD1,TRBJ2-2,TRBV2
TGCAGTGCTAGGCACACCGGGACAGGGAGTGAAAAACTGTTTTTT,CSARHTGTGSEKLFF,few,TRBD1,TRBJ1-4,TRBV20-1
TGTGCCAGCAGTCCCGGGACTACCAATGAGCAGTTCTTC,CASSPGTTNEQFF,many,TRBD2,TRBJ2-1,TRBV12-3/TRBV12-4
TGCGCCAGCAGAGAGGAGGATCCCGGGGAGCTGTTTTTT,CASREEDPGELFF,NA,NA,TRBJ2-2,TRBV5-1
TGCGCCAGCAGCTTGGCGGGACGGCAAAGGAACACTGAAGCTTTCTTT,CASSLAGRQRNTEAFF,few,NA,TRBJ1-1,TRBV5-1
TGTGCCAGCAGCCAAAAGGCGCATGGGGCTCAAGAGACCCAGTTCTTC,CASSQKAHGAQETQFF,NA,NA,TRBJ2-1,TRBV14
TGTGCCAGCAGCCAAGATGGTCAGGACACAGAATCTTACAATGAGCAGTTCTTC,CASSQDGQDTESYNEQFF,few,NA,TRBJ2-1,TRBV3-1
TGCGCCAGCAGTGATCTGGGACAGGGACCCACAGATACGCAGTATTTT,CASSDLGQGPTDTQYF,few,TRBD1,TRBJ2-3,TRBV10-2
TGCGCCAGCAGCCAAGATGGTCGGGGAGAAGGTTACGAGCAGTACTTC,CASSQDGRGEGYEQYF,few,NA,TRBJ2-7,TRBV4-1
TGTGCCAGCAGCTTAATCTGGGGGCCGACAGATACGCAGTATTTT,CASSLIWGPTDTQYF,NA,NA,TRBJ2-3,TRBV7-2
TGTGCCAGCACCGTAGACAGGACCTCCTACAATGAGCAGTTCTTC,CASTVDRTSYNEQFF,few,NA,TRBJ2-1,TRBV6-5